Listed here are 21 T cell receptor beta chains from one sample, sequenced in a study of early T cells in non-severe SARS-CoV-2 infection. From the 5' RACE reads, TCRdb called clonotypes with MiXCR, one entry per CDR3 protein. The table lists around 61,000 distinct CDR3 sequences, around 12% of them singletons. Sequencing was carried out using whole blood. The receptor source for this set is an adult who was a healthcare worker with PCR-confirmed SARS-CoV-2 infection or an uninfected control (not recorded which).

This clonotype was seen repeatedly, ten times or more. This chain connects TRBV28 to TRBJ1-2; perhaps TRBD1 as D (6 bases). Looked up from germline, CDR1 is MDHEN and CDR2 is SYDVKM. Trimming took 6 bases from V and 5 from J, leaving 19 bases between them. The CDR3 has 15 residues. The CDR3 protein is CASSTTRLQGYGYTF. The CDR3 coding sequence is TGTGCCAGCAGCACCACCCGACTACAGGGATATGGCTACACCTTC.

This clonotype was observed a handful of times. The rearrangement joins TRBV2 to TRBJ1-3; D unresolved. CDR3 length equals 14 residues. Per the germline V gene, CDR1 is SNHLY and CDR2 is FYNNEI. V was pared by 1 base and J by 5 bases, with 9 bases between. CDR3 sequence: CASSEGPVRNTIYF. The CDR3 region has the DNA TGTGCCAGCAGTGAAGGTCCGGTGCGAAACACCATATATTTT. Full variable domain (missing parts from reference TRBV2 and TRBJ1-3): EPEVTQTPSHQVTQMGQEVILRCVPISNHLYFYWYRQILGQKVEFLVSFYNNEISEKSEIFDDQFSVERPDGSNFTLKIRSTKLEDSAMYFCASSEGPVRNTIYFGEGSWLTVV.

The table lists this clonotype with many counts. V is TRBV7-9 and J is TRBJ2-3; the match to TRBD1 covers 8 bases. The CDR3 covers 16 residues. Germline lookup yields CDR1 SEHNR and CDR2 FQNEAQ (reference sequence). Losses at the gene ends were 5 bases for V and 0 bases for J; bases not matched to a gene: 7. The CDR3 sequence is CASSPLTGASTDTQYF. CDR3 nucleotides: TGTGCCAGCAGCCCGTTGACAGGGGCCAGCACAGATACGCAGTATTTT. Complete variable domain (other parts from reference TRBV7-9 and TRBJ2-3): DTGVSQNPRHKITKRGQNVTFRCDPISEHNRLYWYRQTLGQGPEFLTYFQNEAQLEKSRLLSDRFSAERPKGSFSTLEIQRTEQGDSAMYLCASSPLTGASTDTQYFGPGTRLTVL.

This clonotype was observed many times. The gene calls are TRBV14 and TRBJ2-2, with D tentatively TRBD2 (6 bases). Germline CDR1 SGHDN, CDR2 FVKESK. The CDR3 is 15 amino acids. The germline V and J ends were trimmed by 3 bases and 2 bases, with 10 bases remaining between them. The CDR3 loop is CASSQRRVNTGELFF. The CDR3 DNA reads as TGTGCCAGCAGCCAGCGGAGGGTCAACACCGGGGAGCTGTTTTTT.

This clonotype was counted many times. This sequence joins TRBV28 and TRBJ2-7; 13 nucleotides agree with TRBD2. Unmatched junction bases numbered 14, after V lost 5 bases and J lost 1 base. The CDR3 is made up of 19 amino acids. Germline V gene sequence: CDR1 MDHEN, CDR2 SYDVKM. In DNA, the CDR3 is TGTGCCAGCAGTCCTCAGACTAGCGGGGGGAACCATCTATCCTACGAGCAGTACTTC. It is translated as CASSPQTSGGNHLSYEQYF.

In its sample, this clonotype was seen a few times. This chain links TRBV9 with TRBJ2-1, with D possibly matching TRBD1 (5 bases). The germline V and J ends were trimmed by 5 bases and 5 bases, with 11 bases remaining between them. The CDR3 consists of 13 residues. Germline loops: CDR1 SGDLS, CDR2 YYNGEE. Here the CDR3 DNA reads TGTGCCAGCAGTAATCAGGGTGACAATGAGCAGTTCTTC. Translated, it gives CASSNQGDNEQFF.

This clonotype was observed at least ten times. The chain couples TRBV30 to TRBJ2-5, with 8 bases lining up with TRBD2. The CDR3 totals 14 residues. V dropped 0 bases and J dropped 6; count of bases not matched to a gene: 6. In germline, CDR1 is GTSNPN, CDR2 SVGIG (reference sequence). The CDR3, as DNA: TGTGCCTGGAGTGTATTGCCGGGAGGGAAGACCCAGTACTTC. The encoded protein is CAWSVLPGGKTQYF.

The table lists this clonotype with many counts. The genes are TRBV12-3 or TRBV12-4 and TRBJ1-1, with a tentative D call TRBD1 (6 bases). This CDR3 has 18 amino acids. Deletions cut 2 bases from V and 3 bases from J, with 22 bases between. This CDR3 is CASSLPSLVGGRDTEAFF. In DNA form, the CDR3 reads TGTGCCAGCAGTTTACCCTCCCTCGTGGGGGGGCGAGACACTGAAGCTTTCTTT.

The chain recombines TRBV7-2 with TRBJ2-1; D uncertain. With 5 bases removed from V and 4 bases from J, the gap between germline ends came to 12 bases. Germline V CDR1 and CDR2: SGHTA, FQGNSA. The CDR3 totals 14 residues. The CDR3 nucleotides are TGTGCCAGCAGCCCCCGGGCAGTATACAATGAGCAGTTCTTC. Its protein is CASSPRAVYNEQFF.

J is TRBJ1-1 and V is TRBV3-1, with D maybe TRBD1 (5 bases). Germline CDR1 and CDR2: LGHDT and YNNKEL (reference sequence). The CDR3 spans 15 residues. The V end was cut by 4 bases, the J end by 1 base, with 13 bases between. The chain's CDR3 is CASSRSGAGNTEAFF. The CDR3 bases are TGTGCCAGCAGCCGAAGCGGGGCGGGGAACACTGAAGCTTTCTTT.

This clonotype was observed many times. This chain links TRBV11-2 with TRBJ2-5; D is ambiguous. CDR1 and CDR2 (germline): SGHAT, FQNNGV. CDR3 length: 12 residues. Trimming left V 1 base short and J 4 bases short, with 4 bases between. Written as DNA, the CDR3 is TGTGCCAGCAGCTTAGTTACAGAGACCCAGTACTTC. Its protein is CASSLVTETQYF.

The chain recombines TRBV7-6 with TRBJ2-1; D is perhaps TRBD2 (6 bases). CDR1 is SGHVS, CDR2 FNYEAQ, per germline. With 2 bases removed from V and 7 bases from J, the gap between germline ends came to 18 bases. The CDR3 length is 16 residues. DNA for the CDR3: TGTGCCAGCAGCTTACAGCCGAACGGGGGTTCAAATGAGCAGTTCTTC. The encoded protein is CASSLQPNGGSNEQFF.

The chain employs TRBV20-1 and TRBJ1-5, with a weak D call TRBD1 (5 bases). V lost 6 bases and J 0 bases, leaving 12 bases between the germline ends. CDR1 is DFQATT, CDR2 SNEGSKA, per germline (reference sequence). The CDR3 has 14 residues. CDR3 in amino acids: CSANTGTSNQPQHF. CDR3 nucleotide sequence: TGCAGTGCCAATACAGGTACTAGCAATCAGCCCCAGCATTTT.

The chain links TRBV6-5 to TRBJ2-7; unclear D gene. Trimming left V 2 bases short and J 2 bases short, with 13 bases between. The germline gives CDR1 MNHEY, CDR2 SVGAGI. The length of the CDR3 is 15 residues. CDR3 coding DNA: TGTGCCAGCAGTTACGGCTACCCCCTCACCTACGAGCAGTACTTC. Protein: CASSYGYPLTYEQYF.

This clonotype was observed a handful of times. This chain joins TRBV7-2 and TRBJ1-3; D is unresolved. This CDR3 region has 15 residues. V lost 2 bases, J lost 4 bases, and 12 bases lay in between. Germline lookup yields CDR1 SGHTA and CDR2 FQGNSA. The CDR3 coding sequence is TGTGCCAGCAGCTTAAGGCGGTCGGGAGGAAACACCATATATTTT. Translated, it gives CASSLRRSGGNTIYF.

In the case of this clonotype: A clone one base away is much larger, so this may be a read error. This chain uses TRBV10-2 with TRBJ1-5, with a possible D match to TRBD1 (6 bases). The germline CDR1 and CDR2 sequences are WSHSY and SAAADI. The CDR3 spans 13 residues. The CDR3 DNA reads TGCGCCAGCTCAAGACAGGCAGGTCAGCCCCTGCATTTT. Protein sequence: CASSRQAGQPLHF.

This clonotype was observed many times. The chain recombines TRBV6-5 with TRBJ2-1; D is ambiguous. CDR1 and CDR2 from the germline V gene are MNHEY and SVGAGI. The ends were cut back, 0 bases at V and 2 bases at J, with 14 bases in the middle. This CDR3 spans 17 amino acids. Written as DNA, the CDR3 is TGTGCCAGCAGTTACTCGAGATGGGGTGGTCCCTACAATGAGCAGTTCTTC. Amino acids: CASSYSRWGGPYNEQFF.

The chain carries TRBV6-5 and TRBJ2-5; no clear D gene. Trimming took 0 bases from V and 4 from J, leaving 6 bases between them. The CDR3 spans 13 residues. Germline values: CDR1 MNHEY, CDR2 SVGAGI. The CDR3 here is CASSYSQGETQYF. CDR3 DNA sequence: TGTGCCAGCAGTTACTCCCAAGGAGAGACCCAGTACTTC.

V is TRBV20-1 and J is TRBJ2-1; TRBD2 might be the D (7 bases). The CDR3 covers 15 residues. The V end lost 0 bases, the J end lost 1 base, and 10 bases lay between the germline ends. Per germline, CDR1 DFQATT and CDR2 SNEGSKA (reference sequence). In DNA, the CDR3 is TGCAGTGCTAGAGAGGGGGGGCTTTCCTACAATGAGCAGTTCTTC. It encodes CSAREGGLSYNEQFF.

Many counts were recorded for this clonotype. The chain uses TRBV19 and TRBJ2-3; D might be TRBD2 (5 bases). In germline, CDR1 is LNHDA, CDR2 SQIVND (reference sequence). V lost 8 bases and J 8 bases, leaving 14 bases between the germline ends. The CDR3 runs to 12 residues. The CDR3 loop reads CASSPVRGTQYF. CDR3 sequence (DNA): TGTGCCAGTTCCCCCGTCCGGGGTACGCAGTATTTT.

The sample holds a few counts of this clonotype. The rearrangement joins TRBV13 to TRBJ1-1; TRBD1 might be the D (6 bases). Trimming took off 3 bases at V and 0 bases at J, with 23 bases between the two ends. Looked up from germline, CDR1 is PRHDT and CDR2 is FYEKMQ (reference sequence). The CDR3 contains 19 residues. CDR3 loop: CASSFVRGKVGFLNTEAFF. CDR3 DNA: TGTGCCAGCAGCTTCGTCAGGGGAAAGGTCGGTTTCTTGAACACTGAAGCTTTCTTT.